The rows below give T cell receptor beta chains drawn from one sample of a study of T cell responses to AZD1222 COVID-19 vaccine. Sequenced by immunoSEQ multiplex PCR; TCRdb stores in-frame clones only, minus some. The sample holds around 100,000 clones; about 85% are singletons and the top ten take roughly 5%. Material: peripheral blood, obtained 28 days after the second AZD1222 dose. The receptors here all came from an adult who received the AZD1222 COVID-19 vaccine. Each CDR3 is given with its conserved first and last residue. A D gene is named only where the DNA matches it firmly. The listing skips clone size in some rows; elsewhere it reads once, few, many or a size class.

.	.	TRBV2	TRBJ2-7	CASREAAYTPYEQYF	TGTGCCAGCAGGGAAGCGGCTTATACCCCCTACGAGCAGTACTTC
.	.	TRBV13	TRBJ2-3	CASSGGFEGDSTDTQYF	TGTGCCAGCAGCGGAGGGTTCGAGGGGGATAGCACAGATACGCAGTATTTT
TRBD2	.	TRBV19	TRBJ2-1	CASRGLDRDYNEQFF	TGTGCCAGTAGGGGACTAGACCGGGACTACAATGAGCAGTTCTTC
.	.	TRBV12-5	TRBJ2-3	CASVPSEITSPDTQYF	TGTGCTAGTGTTCCTTCGGAAATCACGAGCCCAGATACGCAGTATTTT
.	once	TRBV2	TRBJ1-1	CASKKEGRTEAFF	TGTGCCAGCAAGAAGGAGGGCAGGACTGAAGCTTTCTTT
.	.	TRBV3-1/TRBV3-2	TRBJ1-6	CASSHNPETYNSPLHF	TGTGCCAGCAGCCATAATCCCGAGACCTATAATTCACCCCTCCACTTT
.	.	TRBV5-1	TRBJ2-2	CASSGQNTGELFF	TGCGCCAGCAGCGGACAGAACACCGGGGAGCTGTTTTTT
.	.	TRBV9	TRBJ1-2	CASSVATDSAGYTF	TGTGCCAGCAGCGTAGCTACAGACAGCGCAGGCTACACCTTC
.	.	TRBV10-3	TRBJ1-1	CAISAQNTEAFF	TGTGCCATCAGTGCGCAGAACACTGAAGCTTTCTTT
.	.	TRBV28	TRBJ1-5	CASSFPRTGSRVGNQPQHF	TGTGCCAGCAGTTTTCCCCGGACGGGTTCAAGGGTCGGCAATCAGCCCCAGCATTTT
.	.	TRBV7-7	TRBJ1-4	CASSPGRATNEKLFF	TGTGCTAGCAGCCCCGGACGGGCAACTAATGAAAAACTGTTTTTT
.	.	TRBV5-6	TRBJ1-4	CASSLESYLGPDNEKLFF	TGTGCCAGCAGCTTGGAGTCTTATTTGGGGCCAGATAATGAAAAACTGTTTTTT
.	.	TRBV11-2	TRBJ2-5	CASSSAAAVQETQYF	TGTGCCAGCAGCTCCGCCGCGGCAGTCCAAGAGACCCAGTACTTC
TRBD1	.	TRBV29-1	TRBJ1-1	CSVDGTVNTEAFF	TGCAGCGTGGATGGGACAGTGAACACTGAAGCTTTCTTT
.	.	TRBV6-5	TRBJ2-7	CASSYSGSPHEQYF	TGTGCCAGCAGTTACTCGGGTAGTCCCCACGAGCAGTACTTC
.	.	TRBV7-2	TRBJ2-2	CASSSLLATGELFF	TGTGCCAGCAGCTCCTTACTAGCAACCGGGGAGCTGTTTTTT
TRBD2	.	TRBV4-3	TRBJ2-5	CASSQGLAGVETQYF	TGCGCCAGCAGCCAAGGCTTAGCGGGAGTGGAGACCCAGTACTTC
.	.	TRBV11-2	TRBJ1-2	CASSSRTNYGYTF	TGTGCCAGCAGCTCTCGAACAAACTATGGCTACACCTTC
TRBD2	.	TRBV7-2	TRBJ2-7	CASSPKRSGSSYEQYF	TGTGCCAGCAGCCCCAAGCGGAGCGGGAGCTCCTACGAGCAGTACTTC
TRBD2	.	TRBV15	TRBJ2-1	CATSRDIGTSGSYEQFF	TGTGCCACCAGCAGAGATATAGGGACTAGCGGGAGTTATGAGCAGTTCTTC
TRBD2	.	TRBV7-9	TRBJ2-7	CASSAGTNYEQYF	TGTGCCAGCAGCGCCGGGACTAACTACGAGCAGTACTTC
.	.	TRBV19	TRBJ1-6	CASSRGPGNSPLHF	TGTGCCAGTAGCCGCGGGCCAGGGAATTCACCCCTCCACTTT
TRBD1	once	TRBV9	TRBJ1-2	CASSVAPPGQANPHLRGYTF	TGTGCCAGCAGCGTAGCGCCTCCGGGACAGGCGAACCCCCACTTGCGGGGCTACACCTTC
.	.	TRBV19	TRBJ2-3	CASSIDIGPTDTQYF	TGTGCCAGTAGTATAGATATAGGGCCCACAGATACGCAGTATTTT
.	.	TRBV7-2	TRBJ1-1	CASSPYTEAFF	TGTGCCAGCAGCCCCTACACTGAAGCTTTCTTT